One sample yielded the 5 T cell receptor beta chains listed below, sequenced in a study of T cell repertoires in aging, cancer and after chemotherapy. Multiplex touch-down PCR with TRB-A/B primers amplified rearranged V-D-J TRB sequences. TCRdb used MiXCR to reprocess the multiplex PCR reads, holding one entry per CDR3 protein. The data contain about 500 distinct CDR3 sequences, around 18% of them seen just once; the ten biggest clones take up more than 20%. Peripheral blood genomic DNA, not sorted cells or RNA, was the template. Sequencing used blood. These receptors were taken from a human donor with a solid tumor.

There are a few counts of this clonotype. The chain has TRBV5-4 and TRBJ1-4; 10 nucleotides match TRBD1. CDR3 length equals 15 residues. V lost 4 bases and J lost 7; bases outside the gene matches: 7. In germline, CDR1 is SGHNT, CDR2 YYREEE (reference sequence). The CDR3 nucleotides are TGTGCCAGCAGCCAGACAGGGGGCCGTATTGAAAAACTGTTTTTT. Amino acids: CASSQTGGRIEKLFF.

This clonotype was detected only once. This may come from a read error, since a much larger clone is one base off. The chain joins TRBV6-2 or TRBV6-3 to TRBJ2-1, with 13 bases matching TRBD2. Losses at the gene ends were 7 bases for V and 7 bases for J; bases not matched to a gene: 7. The CDR3 has 15 residues. The V gene's germline CDR1 is MNHEY and CDR2 SVGEGT. In nucleotides, the CDR3 is TGTGCCAGCATCGGGACTAGCGGGATCGTGAATGAGCAGTTCTTC. It yields the protein CASIGTSGIVNEQFF.

This chain links TRBV28 with TRBJ2-5; 14 positions agree with TRBD2. This CDR3 has 19 amino acids. V shed 4 bases and J 1 base; nucleotides not matched to a gene: 11. CDR1 and CDR2 (germline): MDHEN, SYDVKM. The CDR3: CASSSPGTSGRGFQETQYF. DNA for the CDR3: TGTGCCAGCAGTTCACCCGGGACTAGCGGGAGAGGTTTCCAAGAGACCCAGTACTTC.

Relative to its sample, this clonotype is large. The V call is TRBV6-1, the J call TRBJ2-3; weak D call: TRBD1 (5 bases). The CDR3 has 15 amino acids. Germline CDR1 and CDR2: MNHNS and SASEGT. V was trimmed by 2 bases and J by 0 bases, leaving 9 bases between them. The DNA of the CDR3 is TGTGCCAGCAGTGAAACGACAGTTAGCACAGATACGCAGTATTTT. It codes for CASSETTVSTDTQYF.

This clonotype is deemed large. J is TRBJ1-6 and V is TRBV6-1; D might be TRBD1 (6 bases). The CDR3 is 15 residues long. Germline V gene lookup returns CDR1 MNHNS and CDR2 SASEGT. Deletions cut 1 base from V and 11 bases from J, with 15 bases between. CDR3 in DNA: TGTGCCAGCAGTGAAGACTCCAACAGGGTCGCACCCCTCCACTTT. This codes for CASSEDSNRVAPLHF.